Listed below are T cell receptor beta chains from one sample, sequenced in a study of OX40 agonist ivuxolimab in advanced cancers. The assay was immunoSEQ multiplex PCR, and TCRdb's table has in-frame clones only and misses some. The sample has some 98,000 clones, about nine tenths seen once; the top ten hold approximately 0.29%. Specimen: CD4+ or CD8+ T cells sorted from blood, collected in a trial of the OX40 agonist ivuxolimab. The origin of the receptors is an adult with an advanced solid tumor such as melanoma, head and neck, liver or kidney cancer. CDR3s include the opening cysteine and the closing phenylalanine or tryptophan. The order of the fields is D gene, V gene, J gene, clone size, CDR3 protein, CDR3 DNA. D genes are given only for firm matches. Clone size is not always given. Where it is, it says once, few, many or a class for expanded clones.

D gene: TRBD2; V gene: TRBV10-3; J gene: TRBJ2-5; clone size: .; CDR3 protein: CAIRSAGAQETQYF; CDR3 DNA: TGTGCCATCAGATCAGCGGGGGCCCAAGAGACCCAGTACTTC
D gene: .; V gene: TRBV6-1; J gene: TRBJ1-6; clone size: .; CDR3 protein: CASSELAGLPLHF; CDR3 DNA: TGTGCCAGCAGTGAATTGGCAGGGTTACCCCTCCACTTT
D gene: TRBD1; V gene: TRBV19; J gene: TRBJ1-1; clone size: .; CDR3 protein: CASSMRGLNTEAFF; CDR3 DNA: TGTGCCAGTAGTATGAGGGGGCTGAACACTGAAGCTTTCTTT
D gene: TRBD2; V gene: TRBV25-1; J gene: TRBJ2-3; clone size: .; CDR3 protein: CASSAGSGGTDTQYF; CDR3 DNA: TGTGCCAGCAGTGCCGGTAGCGGGGGGACAGATACGCAGTATTTT
D gene: TRBD2; V gene: TRBV14; J gene: TRBJ2-5; clone size: .; CDR3 protein: CASSQDLLAGGHQETQYF; CDR3 DNA: TGTGCCAGCAGCCAAGATCTCCTAGCGGGGGGGCATCAAGAGACCCAGTACTTC
D gene: .; V gene: TRBV7-2; J gene: TRBJ2-3; clone size: .; CDR3 protein: CASSSYTDTQYF; CDR3 DNA: TGTGCCAGCAGTTCCTATACAGATACGCAGTATTTT
D gene: TRBD1; V gene: TRBV18; J gene: TRBJ2-1; clone size: .; CDR3 protein: CASSPDAGGEQFF; CDR3 DNA: TGTGCCAGCTCACCGGATGCAGGGGGTGAGCAGTTCTTC
D gene: .; V gene: TRBV15; J gene: TRBJ1-5; clone size: .; CDR3 protein: CATSRDRGGSQPQHF; CDR3 DNA: TGTGCCACCAGCAGAGATCGGGGGGGGAGTCAGCCCCAGCATTTT
D gene: .; V gene: TRBV7-8; J gene: TRBJ2-7; clone size: .; CDR3 protein: CASSFSRVGEQYF; CDR3 DNA: TGTGCCAGCAGCTTTTCTAGGGTCGGCGAGCAGTACTTC
D gene: TRBD1; V gene: TRBV9; J gene: TRBJ2-1; clone size: .; CDR3 protein: CASSVGRGLGYNEQFF; CDR3 DNA: TGTGCCAGCAGCGTAGGAAGGGGGCTGGGGTACAATGAGCAGTTCTTC
D gene: .; V gene: TRBV7-9; J gene: TRBJ2-5; clone size: .; CDR3 protein: CASSLGARRQWETQYF; CDR3 DNA: TGTGCCAGCAGCTTAGGGGCCAGGAGACAGTGGGAGACCCAGTACTTC
D gene: TRBD1; V gene: TRBV5-1; J gene: TRBJ2-7; clone size: .; CDR3 protein: CASSLGGQGAYEQYF; CDR3 DNA: TGCGCCAGCAGCTTGGGAGGTCAGGGGGCCTACGAGCAGTACTTC
D gene: TRBD1; V gene: TRBV15; J gene: TRBJ1-5; clone size: .; CDR3 protein: CATSRPPGGFQPQHF; CDR3 DNA: TGTGCCACCAGCAGACCCCCAGGGGGCTTTCAGCCCCAGCATTTT
D gene: .; V gene: TRBV5-1; J gene: TRBJ1-4; clone size: .; CDR3 protein: CASSSPTFFTNEKLFF; CDR3 DNA: TGCGCCAGCAGCTCTCCGACGTTTTTCACTAATGAAAAACTGTTTTTT
D gene: .; V gene: TRBV18; J gene: TRBJ1-2; clone size: .; CDR3 protein: CASSPKESYGYTF; CDR3 DNA: TGTGCCAGCTCACCGAAAGAATCGTATGGCTACACCTTC
D gene: .; V gene: TRBV5-6; J gene: TRBJ2-3; clone size: .; CDR3 protein: CASSFRSGRTDTQYF; CDR3 DNA: TGTGCCAGCAGCTTTCGCAGCGGACGCACAGATACGCAGTATTTT
D gene: .; V gene: TRBV18; J gene: TRBJ2-1; clone size: .; CDR3 protein: CASSPLDTYNEQFF; CDR3 DNA: TGTGCCAGCTCACCACTGGACACCTACAATGAGCAGTTCTTC
D gene: .; V gene: TRBV30; J gene: TRBJ2-1; clone size: few; CDR3 protein: CAWSVNQGRYNEQFF; CDR3 DNA: TGTGCCTGGAGTGTAAACCAGGGGAGATACAATGAGCAGTTCTTC
D gene: .; V gene: TRBV5-1; J gene: TRBJ2-6; clone size: .; CDR3 protein: CASSPRQGGKGSGANVLTF; CDR3 DNA: TGCGCCAGCAGCCCGCGGCAGGGGGGGAAAGGCTCTGGGGCCAACGTCCTGACTTTC
D gene: .; V gene: TRBV10-1; J gene: TRBJ2-4; clone size: .; CDR3 protein: CASTLFWILGYIQYF; CDR3 DNA: TGCGCCAGCACCCTGTTTTGGATATTAGGGTACATTCAGTACTTC
D gene: .; V gene: TRBV6-6; J gene: TRBJ1-5; clone size: .; CDR3 protein: CASSTQGVQPQHF; CDR3 DNA: TGTGCCAGCAGTACTCAAGGTGTTCAGCCCCAGCATTTT
D gene: TRBD1; V gene: TRBV7-2; J gene: TRBJ2-5; clone size: .; CDR3 protein: CASSPRTGGGETQYF; CDR3 DNA: TGTGCCAGCAGCCCGAGGACAGGGGGAGGAGAGACCCAGTACTTC
D gene: .; V gene: TRBV27; J gene: TRBJ1-1; clone size: .; CDR3 protein: CASSLKRGNEAFF; CDR3 DNA: TGTGCCAGCAGTTTAAAGCGGGGGAATGAAGCTTTCTTT
D gene: .; V gene: TRBV6-5; J gene: TRBJ2-7; clone size: once; CDR3 protein: CASSEKGGPYEQYF; CDR3 DNA: TGTGCCAGCAGTGAGAAGGGCGGTCCCTACGAGCAGTACTTC
D gene: .; V gene: TRBV5-6; J gene: TRBJ1-1; clone size: .; CDR3 protein: CASSLDRMNTEAFF; CDR3 DNA: TGTGCCAGCAGCTTGGACAGGATGAACACTGAAGCTTTCTTT
D gene: TRBD2; V gene: TRBV5-1; J gene: TRBJ2-1; clone size: .; CDR3 protein: CASSLGGLNNEQFF; CDR3 DNA: TGCGCCAGCAGCTTGGGGGGACTAAACAATGAGCAGTTCTTC
D gene: TRBD1; V gene: TRBV12-5; J gene: TRBJ1-1; clone size: .; CDR3 protein: CASQAGGFMNTEAFF; CDR3 DNA: TGTGCTAGTCAGGCAGGGGGCTTCATGAACACTGAAGCTTTCTTT
D gene: TRBD2; V gene: TRBV2; J gene: TRBJ2-2; clone size: .; CDR3 protein: CASSQEGGGALVGELFF; CDR3 DNA: TGTGCCAGCAGTCAGGAAGGCGGGGGGGCCTTAGTCGGGGAGCTGTTTTTT
D gene: TRBD2; V gene: TRBV19; J gene: TRBJ2-7; clone size: .; CDR3 protein: CASSNGWRTSDYEQHF; CDR3 DNA: TGTGCCAGTAGCAACGGGTGGCGGACTAGCGACTACGAGCAGCACTTC
D gene: TRBD2; V gene: TRBV4-1; J gene: TRBJ2-1; clone size: few; CDR3 protein: CASSSQTSVSYNEQFF; CDR3 DNA: TGCGCCAGCAGCTCCCAAACTAGCGTGTCCTACAATGAGCAGTTCTTC